There are a few counts of the clone carrying this TCR beta chain. Its antigen is unidentified. This record comes from a study of post-analysis software for immune sequencing data. As for the study in general: The disease courses spanned relapsing-remitting, secondary progressive and progressive-relapsing forms of multiple sclerosis.

Notes on the study in general: The five TRBV segments detected at higher frequency in patients than in controls included TRBV5-6, TRBV5-1 and TRBV20-1. Samples sharing a preparation batch grouped tightly together when assessed by F measure. For normalized Chao1 diversity, multiple sclerosis patients scored significantly lower than controls did.

Trimming took off 4 bases at V and 1 base at J, with 11 bases between the two ends. Germline lookup yields CDR1 MNHNY and CDR2 SVGAGI (reference sequence). The CDR3 is made up of 15 amino acids. Incorporated into the TCR beta cDNA libraries were unique molecular identifiers, which served to reduce PCR and sequencing biases. TCRdb reanalysed the PCR reads using MiXCR and keeps one entry per CDR3 protein. The sample shows roughly 580,000 distinct CDR3 sequences, 44% of them seen only once. The specimen sequenced was blood. The clonotype originates from a girl between 10 and 17 years old with multiple sclerosis. This chain links TRBV6-6 with TRBJ1-5, with TRBD1 as a possible D gene (6 bases). The CDR3 DNA is TGTGCCAGCAGTTTACTCGACAGGAGCAATCAGCCCCAGCATTTT. Residues: CASSLLDRSNQPQHF.